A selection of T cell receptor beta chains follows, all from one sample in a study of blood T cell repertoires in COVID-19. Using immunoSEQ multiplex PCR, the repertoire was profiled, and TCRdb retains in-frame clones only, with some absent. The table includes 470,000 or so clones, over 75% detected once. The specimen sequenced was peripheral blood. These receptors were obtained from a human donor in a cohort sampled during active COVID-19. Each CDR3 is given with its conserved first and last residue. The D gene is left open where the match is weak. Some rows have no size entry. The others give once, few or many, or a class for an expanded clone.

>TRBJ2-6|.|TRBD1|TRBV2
TGTGCCAGCTATAAGGACAGGGCGGGCTCTGGGGCCAACGTCCTGACTTTC
CASYKDRAGSGANVLTF
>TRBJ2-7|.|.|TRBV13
TGTGCCAGCAGTTTAGTTCGGACAGACCACGTTACCACCTACGAGCAGTACTTC
CASSLVRTDHVTTYEQYF
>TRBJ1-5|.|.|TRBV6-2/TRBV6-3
TGTGCCAGCAGTTACTCGAGGGGGAATCAGCCCCAGCATTTT
CASSYSRGNQPQHF
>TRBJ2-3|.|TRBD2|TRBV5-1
TGCGCCAGCAGCTTGTATGCGGGAGAAAACACAGATACGCAGTATTTT
CASSLYAGENTDTQYF
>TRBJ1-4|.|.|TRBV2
TGTGCCAGCAAAAAAGGAGGGAGTAATGAAAAACTGTTTTTT
CASKKGGSNEKLFF
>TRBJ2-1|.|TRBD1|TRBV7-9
TGTGCCAGCACCAGGACAGGCGGTTCGTTGAGCTCCTACAATGAGCAGTTCTTC
CASTRTGGSLSSYNEQFF
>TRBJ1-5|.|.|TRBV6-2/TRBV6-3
TGTGCCAGCAGTGACCCCAGGGGTTTAAATCAGCCCCAGCATTTT
CASSDPRGLNQPQHF
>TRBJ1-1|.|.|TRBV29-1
TGCAGCGTTGCTGCGGGGTACACTGAAGCTTTCTTT
CSVAAGYTEAFF
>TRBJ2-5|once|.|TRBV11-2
TGTGCCAGCAGCTTACATGGCCAGGGCGATGGAGAGACCCAGTACTTC
CASSLHGQGDGETQYF
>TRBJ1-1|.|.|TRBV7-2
TGTGCCAGCAGCCCGGGGGTCACTATCAACACTGAAGCTTTCTTT
CASSPGVTINTEAFF
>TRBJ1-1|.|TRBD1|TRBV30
TGTGCCTACTTAGCCCCCCTTGACAGGGTGGATGTGAACACTGAAGCTTTCTTT
CAYLAPLDRVDVNTEAFF
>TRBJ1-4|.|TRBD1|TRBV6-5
TGTGCCAGCAGCTTACAGGGGCAGAATGAAAAACTGTTTTTT
CASSLQGQNEKLFF
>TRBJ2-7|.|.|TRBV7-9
TGTGCCAGCAGCTGGGGAATAGGTCAGGGGCTCCTCTCCTACGAGCAGTACTTC
CASSWGIGQGLLSYEQYF
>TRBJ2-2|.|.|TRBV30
TGTGCCTGGACCTCCCCGAGGGCCTCGAACACCGGGGAGCTGTTTTTT
CAWTSPRASNTGELFF
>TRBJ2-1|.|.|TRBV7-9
TGTGCCAGCAGCTCCCGGACTTACAATGAGCAGTTCTTC
CASSSRTYNEQFF
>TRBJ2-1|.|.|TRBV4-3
TGCGCCAGCAGCCAAGATTTAGGGGGGGCCGGTTACAATGAGCAGTTCTTC
CASSQDLGGAGYNEQFF
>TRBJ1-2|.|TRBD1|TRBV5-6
TGTGCCAGCAGCTTGGTAGGACAGGGGGCCTTAAACTATGGCTACACCTTC
CASSLVGQGALNYGYTF
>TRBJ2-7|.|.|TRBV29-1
TGCAGCGCCGTCTGGCACGACGAGCAGTACTTC
CSAVWHDEQYF
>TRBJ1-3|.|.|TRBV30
TGTGCCTGGAGCCAACAGGCAACCTCTGGAAACACCATATATTTT
CAWSQQATSGNTIYF
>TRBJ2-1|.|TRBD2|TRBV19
TGTGCCAGTTCCCACCTCAACGGGAAGGGACTAGCCGGTGAGCAGTTCTTC
CASSHLNGKGLAGEQFF
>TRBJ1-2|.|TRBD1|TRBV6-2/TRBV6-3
TGTGCCAGCAGTTACCGGGGACAGGGGAATGGCTACACCTTC
CASSYRGQGNGYTF
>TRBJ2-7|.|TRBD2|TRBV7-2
TGTGCCAGCAGCTTGGAGCGGGATTCCTACGAGCAGTACTTC
CASSLERDSYEQYF
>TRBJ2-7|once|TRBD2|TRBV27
TGTGCCAGCACAAGAGGACTAGCGGGAGGGCGCGCCTACGAGCAGTACTTC
CASTRGLAGGRAYEQYF
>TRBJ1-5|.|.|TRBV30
TGTGCCTGGAGCGGGGGGGCCCATCAGCCCCAGCATTTT
CAWSGGAHQPQHF
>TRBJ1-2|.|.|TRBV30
TGTGCCTGGAAGGCCCCCGACAGCACCTATGGCTACACCTTC
CAWKAPDSTYGYTF
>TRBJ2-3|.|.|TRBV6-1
TGTGCCAGCAGTGAGGAGGGAAGGGATACGCAGTATTTT
CASSEEGRDTQYF
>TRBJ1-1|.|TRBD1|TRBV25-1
TGTGCCAGCAGTCCGGGGACAGGAGTGGGCACTGAAGCTTTCTTT
CASSPGTGVGTEAFF
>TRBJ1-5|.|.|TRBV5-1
TGCGCCAGCAGCCTCCTCGGGGGTGCTCAGCCCCAGCATTTT
CASSLLGGAQPQHF
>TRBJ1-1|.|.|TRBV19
TGTGCCAGTAGTACCCAGGGTCTCAACACTGAAGCTTTCTTT
CASSTQGLNTEAFF
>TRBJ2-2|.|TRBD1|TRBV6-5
TGTGCCAGCAGGTCGACAGGGGCCACCGGGGAGCTGTTTTTT
CASRSTGATGELFF
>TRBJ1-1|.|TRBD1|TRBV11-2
TGTGCCAGCAGCTTACACGGGACAGGGGGCGAGGGCACTGAAGCTTTCTTT
CASSLHGTGGEGTEAFF
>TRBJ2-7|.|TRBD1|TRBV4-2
TGTGCCAGCAGCCAGCCGGGACAGGCCCCCTACGAGCAGTACTTC
CASSQPGQAPYEQYF
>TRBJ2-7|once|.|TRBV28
TGTGCCAGCCGGGACACCGGTTCCTACGAGCAGTACTTC
CASRDTGSYEQYF
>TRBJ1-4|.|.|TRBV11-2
TGTGCCAGCAGCTTAGATGGGGCTGAAAAACTGTTTTTT
CASSLDGAEKLFF
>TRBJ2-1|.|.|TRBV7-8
TGTGCCAGCAGACCCCAGGGGGGAAGCTCCTACAATGAGCAGTTCTTC
CASRPQGGSSYNEQFF
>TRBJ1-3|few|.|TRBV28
TGTGCCAGCAGTTTAGGCGGTGTCTACTCTGGAAACACCATATATTTT
CASSLGGVYSGNTIYF
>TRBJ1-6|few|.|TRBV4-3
TGCGCCAGCAGCCAAGACCGCGGCAGCTCCTATAATTCACCCCTCCACTTT
CASSQDRGSSYNSPLHF
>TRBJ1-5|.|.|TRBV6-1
TGTGCCAGCAGTGAGGTGACAGGAGGTAATCTGCCCCAGCATTTT
CASSEVTGGNLPQHF
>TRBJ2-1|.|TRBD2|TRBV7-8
TGTGCCAGCAGCCGAACTAGCGGAGGCTCCTACAATGAGCAGTTCTTC
CASSRTSGGSYNEQFF
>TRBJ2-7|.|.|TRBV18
TGTGCCAGCTCACTCCAACAGGGTGGGGGCGAGCAGTACTTC
CASSLQQGGGEQYF
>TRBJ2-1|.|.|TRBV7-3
TGTGCCAGCAGCTTAATTAGCGGCGGATACAATGAGCAGTTCTTC
CASSLISGGYNEQFF
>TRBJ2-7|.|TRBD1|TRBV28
TGTGCCAGCAGTTTCCGACAACTCGGGACAGGGTCTTACGAGCAGTACTTC
CASSFRQLGTGSYEQYF
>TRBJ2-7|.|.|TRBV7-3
TGTGCCAGCAGCCCCGCGGCTAGCAGCCACGAGCAGTACTTC
CASSPAASSHEQYF
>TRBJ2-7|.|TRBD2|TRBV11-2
TGTGCCAGCAGGCTTGGGCGGGAGACCTCCTACGAGCAGTACTTC
CASRLGRETSYEQYF
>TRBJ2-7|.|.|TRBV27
TGTGCCAGCAGGGGCAGAGCAGGGGTCCACGAGCAGTACTTC
CASRGRAGVHEQYF
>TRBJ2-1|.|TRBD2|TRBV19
TGTGCCAGTAGTTCGGGACTAGTCCTGAATGAGCAGTTCTTC
CASSSGLVLNEQFF
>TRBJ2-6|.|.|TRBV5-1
TGCGCCAGCAGCCCTCAAGGGCAGGGAAAGACTGGGGCCAACGTCCTGACTTTC
CASSPQGQGKTGANVLTF
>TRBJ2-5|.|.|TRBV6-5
TGTGCCAGCAGTTACCTACAGCAAGAGACCCAGTACTTC
CASSYLQQETQYF
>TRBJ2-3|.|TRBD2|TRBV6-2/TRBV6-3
TGTGCCAGCAGTTTTAGACAGCGGGAGACCTACACAGATACGCAGTATTTT
CASSFRQRETYTDTQYF
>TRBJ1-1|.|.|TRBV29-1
TGCAGCGGCGGGGCGGACGTGAACACTGAAGCTTTCTTT
CSGGADVNTEAFF
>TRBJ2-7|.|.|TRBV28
TGTGCCAGCAGTTTATACGTCGGGGTCGGGTCCTACGAGCAGTACTTC
CASSLYVGVGSYEQYF
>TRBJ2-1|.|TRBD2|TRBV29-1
TGCAGCGTTGGTGCGGGGGGTGATTTGAACAGAGAGCAGTTCTTC
CSVGAGGDLNREQFF
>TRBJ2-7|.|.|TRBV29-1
TGCAGCGTTGAAAGGCCCGGGGGAGCTTCCTACGAGCAGTACTTC
CSVERPGGASYEQYF
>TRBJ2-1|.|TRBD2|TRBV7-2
TGTGCCAGCAGCTTAGGGACTAGCGGATTAGGTTGGCAGTTCTTC
CASSLGTSGLGWQFF
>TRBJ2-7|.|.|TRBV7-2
TGTGCCAGCAGCTCTCACCCCGGACTGACCTCCTACGAGCAGTACTTC
CASSSHPGLTSYEQYF
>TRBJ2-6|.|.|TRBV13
TGTGCCAGCAGCAGCCGACTCCTCTTCTCTGGGGCCAACGTCCTGACTTTC
CASSSRLLFSGANVLTF
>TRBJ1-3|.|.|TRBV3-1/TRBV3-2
TGTGCCAGCAGCCAAGGGTACAGGGCCTCCTCTGGAAACACCATATATTTT
CASSQGYRASSGNTIYF